This TCR beta chain was recorded in a study of monozygotic twins with inflammatory bowel disease. TCRdb re-called the 5' RACE reads and catalogs CDR3 proteins one per entry, DNA excluded. The record lists fewer than 400,000 distinct CDR3 sequences, of which the ten most abundant hold roughly 5.2%. CDR1 is DFQATT, CDR2 SNEGSKA, per germline (reference sequence). This CDR3 comprises 15 residues. The origin of this receptor is a human donor with ulcerative colitis or Crohn's disease, or a healthy co-twin of an affected twin (not recorded which). This chain connects TRBV20-1 to TRBJ2-6. Source material: blood. The CDR3 loop is CSARVQTSGANVLTF.